The 21 T cell receptor beta chains reported below all come from one sample, sequenced in a study of cytomegalovirus exposure and HLA in healthy donors. The PCR employed 60 Vbeta primers together with 13 Jbeta primers. The assay was immunoSEQ multiplex PCR, and TCRdb's table has in-frame clones only and misses some. The sample holds around 100,000 clones. Sequencing input: PBMCs. Receptors originate from a middle-aged man in good health and CMV-seropositive.

The V gene is TRBV5-1, the J gene TRBJ2-5; 10 bases line up with TRBD1. CDR3 length: 14 amino acids. In germline, CDR1 is SGHRS, CDR2 YFSETQ. Trimming removed 4 bases from V and 4 bases from J; junction bases left unmatched: 4. The CDR3 loop is CASSEGQGLETQYF. CDR3 nucleotides: TGCGCCAGCAGCGAGGGACAGGGGTTAGAGACCCAGTACTTC. Using reference TRBV5-1 and TRBJ2-5 for the parts outside the CDR3, the full variable domain is KAGVTQTPRYLIKTRGQQVTLSCSPISGHRSVSWYQQTPGQGLQFLFEYFSETQRNKGNFPGRFSGRQFSNSRSEMNVSTLELGDSALYLCASSEGQGLETQYFGPGTRLLVL.

The rearrangement uses TRBV6-6 and TRBJ2-2; tentative D call: TRBD2 (5 bases). The germline V and J ends were trimmed by 8 bases and 6 bases, with 13 bases remaining between them. CDR3 size: 13 residues. The germline V gene encodes CDR1 MNHNY and CDR2 SVGAGI (reference sequence). In nucleotides, the CDR3 is TGTGCCAGCGGGAAGCTCGGGGCCGGGGAGCTGTTTTTT. As protein: CASGKLGAGELFF.

The chain uses TRBV19 and TRBJ1-5, with TRBD1 identical over 7 bases. From germline, CDR1 is LNHDA and CDR2 SQIVND (reference sequence). Germline trimming cut 5 bases from V and 2 bases from J; bases unmatched to any gene: 9. The CDR3 runs to 16 residues. The CDR3 bases are TGTGCCAGTAGTGGCACCCGGGACAGCCGCAATCAGCCCCAGCATTTT. Its translation is CASSGTRDSRNQPQHF.

The rearrangement joins TRBV27 to TRBJ2-3; no clear D gene. CDR3 length: 13 amino acids. Trimming shortened V by 5 bases and J by 4 bases, and 10 bases separated the two germline ends. Germline lookup yields CDR1 MNHEY and CDR2 SMNVEV (reference sequence). Written as DNA, the CDR3 is TGTGCCAGCAGTCCGAATAAGCCAGATACGCAGTATTTT. This encodes CASSPNKPDTQYF.

The chain recombines TRBV19 with TRBJ2-7, with TRBD2 matching 10 bases. Losses at the gene ends were 5 bases for V and 5 bases for J; bases not matched to a gene: 12. CDR3 size: 16 residues. CDR1 LNHDA and CDR2 SQIVND come from the germline V gene (reference sequence). CDR3 in DNA: TGTGCCAGTAGTGGGGCTAGCGGGAGATCCATTCACGAGCAGTACTTC. It is translated as CASSGASGRSIHEQYF.

This rearrangement joins TRBV2 to TRBJ2-7, with 11 bases identical to TRBD1. Trimming at V came to 6 bases and at J to 4 bases, leaving 5 bases not matched to a gene. This CDR3 contains 14 residues. Germline loops: CDR1 SNHLY, CDR2 FYNNEI. The CDR3, as DNA: TGTGCCAGCAGGACGGACAGGGGGCGGTACGAGCAGTACTTC. Its translation: CASRTDRGRYEQYF.

The V call is TRBV18, the J call TRBJ2-5, with 8 bases that match TRBD1. The germline V gene encodes CDR1 KGHSH and CDR2 LQKENI. The V gene end was trimmed by 6 bases and the J gene end by 2 bases; junction bases not matched to a gene: 5. The CDR3 length is 14 residues. The CDR3 DNA reads as TGTGCCAGCTCCCGAAGGACAGGGCAAGAGACCCAGTACTTC. This sequence encodes CASSRRTGQETQYF. Variable domain in full (rest from reference TRBV18 and TRBJ2-5): NAGVMQNPRHLVRRRGQEARLRCSPMKGHSHVYWYRQLPEEGLKFMVYLQKENIIDESGMPKERFSAEFPKEGPSILRIQQVVRGDSAAYFCASSRRTGQETQYFGPGTRLLVL.

The J gene is TRBJ2-7, the V gene TRBV7-8; D might be TRBD2 (6 bases). Germline V gene data show CDR1 as SGHVS and CDR2 as FQNEAQ. This CDR3 spans 14 amino acids. V was clipped by 3 bases and J by 4 bases, with 13 bases between them. The CDR3 protein is CASSLPWEAYEQYF. CDR3 DNA sequence: TGTGCCAGCAGCTTGCCCTGGGAGGCGTACGAGCAGTACTTC.

The chain combines TRBV6-1 with TRBJ2-4, with D perhaps matching TRBD2 (6 bases). CDR1 is MNHNS, CDR2 SASEGT, per germline. Trimming removed 8 bases from V and 4 bases from J, with 15 bases in between. This CDR3 comprises 14 residues. CDR3 bases: TGTGCCAGCCGACTCGTCGGGGGTAAAAACATTCAGTACTTC. Its protein product is CASRLVGGKNIQYF.

This chain joins TRBV10-1 and TRBJ2-7; D may be TRBD1 (6 bases). V lost 6 bases to trimming and J lost 2 bases, with 14 bases between them. CDR3 size: 14 residues. The germline gives CDR1 WNHNN, CDR2 SYGVQD (reference sequence). This CDR3 reads CASSRGQPPYEQYF. DNA of the CDR3: TGCGCCAGCAGCCGAGGACAGCCCCCCTACGAGCAGTACTTC.

The chain recombines TRBV6-1 with TRBJ1-2; the D gene is possibly TRBD1 (5 bases). Germline V gene data show CDR1 as MNHNS and CDR2 as SASEGT. The CDR3 is 15 amino acids. V was cut by 5 bases and J by 8 bases, with 21 bases left in between. The CDR3 nucleotides are TGTGCCAGCAGTCCCGGGGGAGGGAACGGCTGGGGCTACACCTTC. Protein product: CASSPGGGNGWGYTF.

This chain uses TRBV5-6 with TRBJ1-3; D is ambiguous. This CDR3 spans 13 amino acids. Germline V CDR1 and CDR2: SGHDT, YYEEEE. V lost 0 bases and J lost 4, with 5 bases in between. The CDR3 loop is CASSLGPGNTIYF. The CDR3 nucleotides read TGTGCCAGCAGCTTGGGGCCCGGAAACACCATATATTTT.

This chain uses TRBV4-1 with TRBJ1-3; the D is unclear. Deletions cut 0 bases from V and 0 bases from J, with 6 bases between. Germline lookup yields CDR1 MGHRA and CDR2 YSYEKL. This CDR3 contains 15 residues. CDR3: CASSQDRGSGNTIYF. The CDR3 DNA reads TGCGCCAGCAGCCAAGATCGCGGCTCTGGAAACACCATATATTTT.

The rearrangement links TRBV28 to TRBJ2-1; 8 bases align to TRBD1. The J segment lost 1 base and the V segment lost 9 bases, leaving 8 bases of the junction unmatched. This CDR3 region has 15 residues. The germline gives CDR1 MDHEN, CDR2 SYDVKM. CDR3 protein: CASSAGTGSYNEQFF. In DNA form, the CDR3 reads TGTGCCAGTTCGGCCGGGACAGGTTCCTACAATGAGCAGTTCTTC.

The V gene is TRBV30, the J gene TRBJ2-3; 8 bases are shared with TRBD1. Losses at the gene ends were 1 base for V and 4 bases for J; bases not matched to a gene: 7. In germline, CDR1 is GTSNPN, CDR2 SVGIG (reference sequence). The CDR3 is 15 residues long. CDR3 region: CAWSGQGARSDTQYF. The CDR3 DNA is TGTGCCTGGAGTGGTCAGGGGGCAAGGTCAGATACGCAGTATTTT.

V is TRBV5-1 and J is TRBJ2-2; D not resolved. Trimming removed 4 bases from V and 5 bases from J, with 9 bases in between. Germline V lookup: CDR1 SGHRS, CDR2 YFSETQ. The CDR3 loop spans 13 amino acids. DNA of the CDR3: TGCGCCAGCAGCCTCCCTGAGACCGGGGAGCTGTTTTTT. Translated, it gives CASSLPETGELFF.

The V gene is TRBV27, the J gene TRBJ2-5; unclear D gene. Trimming removed 8 bases from V and 5 bases from J, with 15 bases in between. Germline CDR1 reads MNHEY; CDR2 reads SMNVEV (reference sequence). This CDR3 has 13 residues. The CDR3 bases are TGTGCCAGCCAGCCGCTTTCGGGTGAGACCCAGTACTTC. This codes for CASQPLSGETQYF.

The rearrangement uses TRBV6-1 and TRBJ2-5, with 8 bases that match TRBD1. This CDR3 is built from 14 residues. Unmatched junction bases numbered 10, after V lost 8 bases and J lost 5 bases. CDR1 MNHNS and CDR2 SASEGT come from the germline V gene. CDR3 sequence (DNA): TGTGCCAGCGAGCTCGACAGGGGTGGGGAGACCCAGTACTTC. Translation: CASELDRGGETQYF.

The J gene is TRBJ2-3, the V gene TRBV5-1, with 7 positions matching TRBD2. The CDR3 extends over 17 amino acids. The V gene's germline CDR1 is SGHRS and CDR2 YFSETQ. The V and J ends lost 0 bases and 2 bases, in that order; junction bases with no gene match: 9. The CDR3 coding sequence is TGCGCCAGCAGCTTGGGATTCGGCGGGGGAGCCACAGATACGCAGTATTTT. It specifies CASSLGFGGGATDTQYF.

The chain uses TRBV6-6 and TRBJ1-2; D ambiguous. The CDR3 loop spans 12 amino acids. Germline V lookup: CDR1 MNHNY, CDR2 SVGAGI (reference sequence). V was shortened by 6 bases and J by 8 bases, with 13 bases between the two germline ends. CDR3 coding DNA: TGTGCCAGCAGCACCCCACCAGAAGGCTACACCTTC. Its translation: CASSTPPEGYTF.

V usage is TRBV11-2 and J usage is TRBJ1-1; tentatively, D is TRBD1 (5 bases). Germline V gene lookup returns CDR1 SGHAT and CDR2 FQNNGV. Trimming left V 5 bases short and J 11 bases short, with 15 bases between. CDR3 length: 12 residues. The CDR3 nucleotides are TGTGCCAGCAGCATAGGCAGGGAGGCGGCTTTCTTT. As protein: CASSIGREAAFF.